This entry lists 17 T cell receptor beta chains sequenced from one sample in a study of T cell responses to AZD1222 COVID-19 vaccine. Method: immunoSEQ multiplex PCR; TCRdb's copy keeps in-frame clones and lacks some. Among some 120,000 clones listed, over 75% were seen once. The sample consisted of peripheral blood, taken on day 0 of AZD1222 vaccination. The receptors here all came from an adult in good health.

J is TRBJ2-3 and V is TRBV2, with a possible D match to TRBD1 (5 bases). V was pared by 3 bases and J by 2 bases, with 12 bases between. The germline V gene has CDR1 SNHLY and CDR2 FYNNEI. The CDR3 has 15 residues. The CDR3 reads CASSDRVSLTDTQYF. The CDR3 nucleotides read TGTGCCAGCAGTGACAGGGTATCCCTCACAGATACGCAGTATTTT.

The chain links TRBV6-1 to TRBJ1-5; 9 positions agree with TRBD1. The trim removed 4 bases at V and 3 bases at J, leaving 7 bases unmatched. Germline V gene data show CDR1 as MNHNS and CDR2 as SASEGT. The CDR3 is 16 amino acids. This chain's CDR3 is CASSGPGTGYNQPQHF. DNA for the CDR3: TGTGCCAGCAGTGGCCCCGGGACAGGGTACAATCAGCCCCAGCATTTT.

The V gene is TRBV18, the J gene TRBJ1-5; no clear D gene. The V end lost 0 bases, the J end lost 0 bases, and 9 bases lay between the germline ends. CDR1 is KGHSH, CDR2 LQKENI, per germline. The CDR3 is 16 residues long. CDR3 bases: TGTGCCAGCTCACCACCTGGTATGCGTAGCAATCAGCCCCAGCATTTT. Translated: CASSPPGMRSNQPQHF. Based on the CDR3 plus reference TRBV18 and TRBJ1-5, the full variable domain is NAGVMQNPRHLVRRRGQEARLRCSPMKGHSHVYWYRQLPEEGLKFMVYLQKENIIDESGMPKERFSAEFPKEGPSILRIQQVVRGDSAAYFCASSPPGMRSNQPQHFGDGTRLSIL.

This chain links TRBV7-9 with TRBJ2-1, with TRBD2 matching over 10 bases. J was trimmed by 7 bases and V by 2 bases; bases with no gene match: 5. The CDR3 consists of 15 residues. Germline V gives CDR1 SEHNR, CDR2 FQNEAQ (reference sequence). CDR3 loop: CASSLRAGGPNEQFF. The CDR3 nucleotides read TGTGCCAGCAGCTTAAGAGCGGGAGGGCCGAATGAGCAGTTCTTC.

The chain uses TRBV6-2 or TRBV6-3 and TRBJ1-2, with unresolved D. The V end lost 3 bases, the J end lost 4 bases, and 9 bases lay between the germline ends. Germline assignment: CDR1 MNHEY and CDR2 SVGEGT. The CDR3 loop spans 13 amino acids. CDR3 DNA: TGTGCCAGCAGTTATTCAGCAAGCTATGGCTACACCTTC. Translation: CASSYSASYGYTF.

This clone was observed a single time. The CDR3: CASSSGQNDNEQFF. CDR3 sequence (DNA): TGTGCCAGCAGTTCGGGACAGAATGACAATGAGCAGTTCTTC. V and J are TRBV28 and TRBJ2-1; TRBD1 matches at 7 bases. V was pared by 4 bases and J by 5 bases, with 5 bases of the junction left unmatched. Germline CDR1 is MDHEN and CDR2 is SYDVKM. CDR3 length equals 14 residues.

The CDR3 sequence is CASKFDRGAVNQPQHF. As DNA, the CDR3 is TGTGCCAGCAAGTTCGATCGGGGGGCGGTCAATCAGCCCCAGCATTTT. The chain links TRBV28 to TRBJ1-5, with a tentative D call TRBD1 (6 bases). With 7 bases removed from V and 3 bases from J, the gap between germline ends came to 19 bases. Germline V gene lookup returns CDR1 MDHEN and CDR2 SYDVKM. This CDR3 is built from 16 residues.

The chain uses TRBV19 and TRBJ1-2; 9 bases fit TRBD1. The CDR3 spans 15 residues. CDR1 is LNHDA, CDR2 SQIVND, per germline (reference sequence). V was pared by 2 bases and J by 8 bases, with 9 bases of the junction left unmatched. CDR3 in amino acids: CASSIYPQGARGYTF. As DNA, the CDR3 is TGTGCCAGTAGTATATACCCACAGGGGGCGCGAGGCTACACCTTC. The whole variable domain, remainder taken from reference TRBV19 and TRBJ1-2, is DGGITQSPKYLFRKEGQNVTLSCEQNLNHDAMYWYRQDPGQGLRLIYYSQIVNDFQKGDIAEGYSVSREKKESFPLTVTSAQKNPTAFYLCASSIYPQGARGYTFGSGTRLTVV.

The V call is TRBV5-1, the J call TRBJ1-2, with 9 bases matching TRBD1. The CDR3 loop spans 14 amino acids. Germline trimming cut 4 bases from V and 7 bases from J; bases unmatched to any gene: 8. Per germline, CDR1 SGHRS and CDR2 YFSETQ. As DNA, the CDR3 is TGCGCCAGCAGCCCCGGGACAGGGACGCGTGGCTACACCTTC. This gives the protein CASSPGTGTRGYTF.

This chain connects TRBV11-2 to TRBJ1-4; no definite D call. CDR1 and CDR2 from the germline V gene are SGHAT and FQNNGV. V was pared by 1 base and J by 0 bases, with 6 bases between. The CDR3 consists of 15 residues. The CDR3 spells CASSLGHATNEKLFF. CDR3 DNA: TGTGCCAGCAGCTTAGGTCACGCAACTAATGAAAAACTGTTTTTT. Using reference TRBV11-2 and TRBJ1-4 for the parts outside the CDR3, the full variable domain is EAGVAQSPRYKIIEKRQSVAFWCNPISGHATLYWYQQILGQGPKLLIQFQNNGVVDDSQLPKDRFSAERLKGVDSTLKIQPAKLEDSAVYLCASSLGHATNEKLFFGSGTQLSVL.

The V gene is TRBV28, the J gene TRBJ1-4; no clear D. From germline, CDR1 is MDHEN and CDR2 SYDVKM. Trimming cost V 1 base and J 5 bases, with 8 bases left between them. The CDR3 extends over 14 amino acids. The chain's CDR3 is CASSLSVSNEKLFF. CDR3 sequence (DNA): TGTGCCAGCAGTTTATCAGTGTCCAATGAAAAACTGTTTTTT.

V is TRBV10-1 and J is TRBJ2-1, with 9 nucleotides matching TRBD2. The CDR3 covers 14 residues. Trimming at V came to 6 bases and at J to 5 bases, leaving 5 bases not matched to a gene. The germline V gene encodes CDR1 WNHNN and CDR2 SYGVQD (reference sequence). The CDR3, as DNA: TGCGCCAGCAGCTCCAGACTAGCGGACAATGAGCAGTTCTTC. This encodes CASSSRLADNEQFF.

This clone showed up just once. The chain combines TRBV9 with TRBJ2-7; D is tentatively TRBD1 or TRBD2 (5 bases each). V dropped 4 bases and J dropped 6 bases, with 20 bases sitting between them. Germline values: CDR1 SGDLS, CDR2 YYNGEE. This CDR3 is built from 15 residues. The CDR3 DNA reads TGTGCCAGCAGCCTGGGACCCGGAGCGTCCGCCGAGCAGTACTTC. It specifies CASSLGPGASAEQYF.

The chain carries TRBV6-1 and TRBJ2-3; D not certain. CDR1 is MNHNS, CDR2 SASEGT, per germline. CDR3 length: 12 amino acids. Trimming shortened V by 2 bases and J by 5 bases, and 5 bases separated the two germline ends. The DNA for the CDR3 is TGTGCCAGCAGTGAATCTGGAGATACGCAGTATTTT. This codes for CASSESGDTQYF.

The chain employs TRBV9 and TRBJ2-7; unclear D gene. V was trimmed by 3 bases and J by 0 bases, leaving 10 bases between them. CDR1 SGDLS and CDR2 YYNGEE come from the germline V gene. The CDR3 has 14 residues. Here the CDR3 reads CASSESQYSYEQYF. The CDR3 coding sequence is TGTGCCAGCAGCGAAAGTCAGTACTCCTACGAGCAGTACTTC.

V usage is TRBV6-2 or TRBV6-3 and J usage is TRBJ2-1, with 8 bases lining up with TRBD2. The CDR3 runs 17 residues. The V gene end was trimmed by 2 bases and the J gene end by 4 bases; junction bases not matched to a gene: 10. In germline, CDR1 is MNHEY, CDR2 SVGEGT. The DNA for the CDR3 is TGTGCCAGCAGTTACACCAGAAGCGGGAGAGCGTACAATGAGCAGTTCTTC. Translating it yields CASSYTRSGRAYNEQFF.

This chain joins TRBV7-2 and TRBJ1-5, with 7 nucleotides matching TRBD1. V was pared by 5 bases and J by 5 bases, with 9 bases of the junction left unmatched. The CDR3 totals 15 residues. Germline assignment: CDR1 SGHTA and CDR2 FQGNSA. The chain's CDR3 is CASSRLGGGDQPQHF. CDR3 nucleotide sequence: TGTGCCAGCAGCAGATTAGGGGGCGGCGATCAGCCCCAGCATTTT.